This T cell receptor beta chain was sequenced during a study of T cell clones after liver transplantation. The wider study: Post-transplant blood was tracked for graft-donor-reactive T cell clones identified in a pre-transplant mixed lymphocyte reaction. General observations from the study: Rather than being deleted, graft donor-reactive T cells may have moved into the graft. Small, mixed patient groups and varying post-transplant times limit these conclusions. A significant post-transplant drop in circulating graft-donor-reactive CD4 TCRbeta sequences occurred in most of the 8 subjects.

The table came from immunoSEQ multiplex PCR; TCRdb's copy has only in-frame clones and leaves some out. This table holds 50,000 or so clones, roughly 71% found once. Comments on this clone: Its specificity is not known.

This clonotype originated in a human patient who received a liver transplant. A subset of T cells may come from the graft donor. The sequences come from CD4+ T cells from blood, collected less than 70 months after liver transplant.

The CDR3 nucleotides are TGTGCCAGCAGTACGGGGGGGCCATCACAGACCCAGTACTTC. Translated, it gives CASSTGGPSQTQYF. This chain links TRBV9 with TRBJ2-5; 8 bases map to TRBD2. The V segment lost 5 bases and the J segment 6 bases; nucleotides outside the gene matches: 9. Germline V gene lookup returns CDR1 SGDLS and CDR2 YYNGEE. The CDR3 is 14 amino acids. Variable domain in full (rest from reference TRBV9 and TRBJ2-5): DSGVTQTPKHLITATGQRVTLRCSPRSGDLSVYWYQQSLDQGLQFLIQYYNGEERAKGNILERFSAQQFPDLHSELNLSSLELGDSALYFCASSTGGPSQTQYFGPGTRLLVL.